This T cell receptor (beta chain) was identified during a study of cytomegalovirus exposure and HLA in healthy donors. Findings and limits, study-wide: The study assumed roughly uniform donor sequencing depth for presence/absence analyses. Immune exposure information comprised only CMV serostatus.

Per the germline V gene, CDR1 is GTSNPN and CDR2 is SVGIG (reference sequence). There are 16 residues in the CDR3. V was pared by 4 bases and J by 7 bases, with 13 bases of the junction left unmatched. In the case of this clone: The antigen is unknown.

PCR was performed using 60 Vbeta and 13 Jbeta primers. Assay: immunoSEQ multiplex PCR; the TCRdb copy retains only in-frame clones and omits some. This sample carries 100,000 to 150,000 clones, about two thirds of them seen once, and the ten largest clones take roughly 3%. V gene TRBV30 combines with J gene TRBJ1-6; 7 nucleotides agree with TRBD1. Material: PBMCs. This receptor was obtained from a human donor in good health. CDR3 in DNA: TGTGCCTGGATCACGCCGACCGGGACAGCCAATTCACCCCTCCACTTT. Translated, it gives CAWITPTGTANSPLHF. Variable domain in full (rest from reference TRBV30 and TRBJ1-6): SQTIHQWPATLVQPVGSPLSLECTVEGTSNPNLYWYRQAAGRGLQLLFYSVGIGQISSEVPQNLSASRPQDRQFILSSKKLLLSDSGFYLCAWITPTGTANSPLHFGNGTRLTVT.